Each of the 12 T cell receptor beta chains below was sequenced from the same sample in a study of blood T cell repertoires in COVID-19. Method: immunoSEQ multiplex PCR; TCRdb's copy keeps in-frame clones and lacks some. Here the sample spans approximately 170,000 clones, roughly 86% being singletons. Material: peripheral blood. These TCRs come from a woman aged 80 or over with COVID-19, enrolled during active disease.

The chain is built from TRBV5-1 and TRBJ2-5; D is uncertain. Germline CDR1 SGHRS, CDR2 YFSETQ. The germline V and J ends were trimmed by 3 bases and 2 bases, with 11 bases remaining between them. This CDR3 is 14 amino acids long. CDR3 bases: TGCGCCAGCAGCTCACTAATCGGACAAGAGACCCAGTACTTC. Translation: CASSSLIGQETQYF.

The chain carries TRBV2 and TRBJ2-7; 7 bases are a match to TRBD2. This CDR3 has 14 residues. The ends lost 6 bases at V and 6 bases at J; junction bases unmatched: 11. Looked up from germline, CDR1 is SNHLY and CDR2 is FYNNEI. DNA of the CDR3: TGTGCCAGCAGCCTGCAGCGGGGTAATGGCGAGCAGTACTTC. This sequence encodes CASSLQRGNGEQYF.

This chain uses TRBV3-1 (or the pseudogene TRBV3-2) with TRBJ2-7, with D perhaps matching TRBD1 (6 bases). This CDR3 is built from 17 residues. Trimming cost V 4 bases and J 5 bases, with 24 bases left between them. Germline V gene lookup returns CDR1 LGHDT and CDR2 YNNKEL (reference sequence). For the CDR3, the DNA is TGTGCCAGCAGCCGCAAGTTATCAGGGGACCACGGCCACGAGCAGTACTTC. It codes for CASSRKLSGDHGHEQYF.

Only one count was recorded for this clone. Other DNA sequences of this sample code for an identical CDR3. The V and J genes are TRBV19 and TRBJ1-4; D not certain. V lost 6 bases and J 6 bases, leaving 11 bases between the germline ends. The germline V gene has CDR1 LNHDA and CDR2 SQIVND (reference sequence). The CDR3 contains 13 residues. CDR3 amino acids: CASRAHYDEKLFF. CDR3 DNA: TGTGCCAGTAGGGCCCACTATGATGAAAAACTGTTTTTT.

The rearrangement uses TRBV13 and TRBJ2-7; D is perhaps TRBD1 (5 bases). The CDR3 runs to 15 residues. The ends were cut back, 5 bases at V and 3 bases at J, with 17 bases in the middle. Germline values: CDR1 PRHDT, CDR2 FYEKMQ (reference sequence). CDR3 DNA sequence: TGTGCCAGCAGCAGATACAGGAGAGCTGGCTACGAGCAGTACTTC. This translates into CASSRYRRAGYEQYF. Drawing the rest from reference TRBV13 and TRBJ2-7, the complete variable domain is AAGVIQSPRHLIKEKRETATLKCYPIPRHDTVYWYQQGPGQDPQFLISFYEKMQSDKGSIPDRFSAQQFSDYHSELNMSSLELGDSALYFCASSRYRRAGYEQYFGPGTRLTVT.

The chain has TRBV4-3 and TRBJ2-2; the match to TRBD1 covers 7 bases. The germline V gene encodes CDR1 LGHNA and CDR2 YSLEER. V lost 2 bases and J lost 0; bases outside the gene matches: 6. This CDR3 comprises 17 residues. The CDR3 DNA is TGCGCCAGCAGCCAATCCGCCGGGACAGCGAACACCGGGGAGCTGTTTTTT. This gives the protein CASSQSAGTANTGELFF.

This chain uses TRBV27 with TRBJ1-6, with TRBD1 identical over 7 bases. Germline V CDR1 and CDR2: MNHEY, SMNVEV (reference sequence). There are 15 residues in the CDR3. The V gene end was trimmed by 2 bases and the J gene end by 7 bases; junction bases not matched to a gene: 5. CDR3 residues: CASSLEGGGNSPLHF. The CDR3 bases are TGTGCCAGCAGTTTAGAAGGGGGCGGCAATTCACCCCTCCACTTT.

The chain combines TRBV15 with TRBJ2-7; D unresolved. V was trimmed by 0 bases and J by 1 base, leaving 10 bases between them. Germline values: CDR1 LNHNV, CDR2 YYDKDF (reference sequence). The CDR3 loop spans 15 amino acids. DNA for the CDR3: TGTGCCACCAGCAGAGATCGACTCAGTTCCTACGAGCAGTACTTC. Residues: CATSRDRLSSYEQYF.

The chain couples TRBV5-1 to TRBJ1-2; 8 bases are a match to TRBD1. V shed 4 bases, J shed 8 bases, and the junction held 7 bases outside the gene matches. CDR1 and CDR2 from the germline V gene are SGHRS and YFSETQ. The CDR3 runs to 13 residues. CDR3 coding DNA: TGCGCCAGCAGCAGTGGACAGGGAGAGGGCTACACCTTC. It is translated as CASSSGQGEGYTF.

The chain carries TRBV4-2 and TRBJ2-7; weak D call: TRBD1 (5 bases). Germline loops: CDR1 LGHNA, CDR2 YNFKEQ. This CDR3 contains 15 residues. Trimming pared 2 bases from V and 0 bases from J, leaving 11 bases between. CDR3 loop: CASSQSQGSSYEQYF. CDR3 DNA sequence: TGTGCCAGCAGCCAAAGCCAGGGTAGCTCCTACGAGCAGTACTTC.

The rearrangement links TRBV2 to TRBJ1-1, with D perhaps matching TRBD1 (6 bases). CDR3 size: 16 residues. CDR1 SNHLY and CDR2 FYNNEI come from the germline V gene. Trimming took 11 bases from V and 4 from J, leaving 26 bases between them. The chain's CDR3 is CAEVLGQQGMFTEAFF. As DNA, the CDR3 is TGTGCCGAGGTCTTGGGCCAGCAGGGGATGTTCACTGAAGCTTTCTTT.

The V gene is TRBV30, the J gene TRBJ1-2; TRBD1 agrees at 7 bases. Germline assignment: CDR1 GTSNPN and CDR2 SVGIG (reference sequence). After removal of 7 bases from V and 0 bases from J, the junction contained 8 bases not matched to a gene. The CDR3 consists of 14 residues. The CDR3, as DNA: TGTGCCTTCATCCGGGACAGCTCTAACTATGGCTACACCTTC. The encoded protein is CAFIRDSSNYGYTF.